The 9 T cell receptor beta chains given below trace back to one sample, sequenced in a study of blood T cell repertoires in COVID-19. TCRdb's table, derived via immunoSEQ multiplex PCR, lists solely in-frame clones and lacks some. The sample consists of roughly 200,000 clones, under 90% of them appearing once. Specimen: peripheral blood. The receptors were sampled from a person between 70 and 80 years old with COVID-19, enrolled during active disease.

This rearrangement joins TRBV5-1 to TRBJ1-3, with TRBD1 matching over 8 bases. This CDR3 is 15 amino acids long. Per germline, CDR1 SGHRS and CDR2 YFSETQ. Germline trimming cut 4 bases from V and 1 base from J; bases unmatched to any gene: 4. In nucleotides, the CDR3 is TGCGCCAGCAGCCCGAGACAGGGGTCTGGAAACACCATATATTTT. Translation: CASSPRQGSGNTIYF.

The chain joins TRBV7-2 to TRBJ1-5; D is unclear. The CDR3 has 14 amino acids. The germline V gene encodes CDR1 SGHTA and CDR2 FQGNSA. V was trimmed by 1 base and J by 7 bases, leaving 11 bases between them. The CDR3, as DNA: TGTGCCAGCAGCTTAGGGGTATCGGGACAGCCCCAGCATTTT. Translated: CASSLGVSGQPQHF.

The chain couples TRBV15 to TRBJ2-5, with a tentative D call TRBD2 (6 bases). The V gene's germline CDR1 is LNHNV and CDR2 YYDKDF (reference sequence). This CDR3 contains 14 residues. V lost 4 bases to trimming and J lost 0 bases, with 9 bases between them. Here the CDR3 DNA reads TGTGCCACCAGCACGGGGACTTACCAAGAGACCCAGTACTTC. It encodes CATSTGTYQETQYF. The variable domain in full, with the rest retrieved from reference TRBV15 and TRBJ2-5, is DAMVIQNPRYQVTQFGKPVTLSCSQTLNHNVMYWYQQKSSQAPKLLFHYYDKDFNNEADTPDNFQSRRPNTSFCFLDIRSPGLGDTAMYLCATSTGTYQETQYFGPGTRLLVL.

The gene calls are TRBV5-1 and TRBJ2-6, with 9 bases identical to TRBD1. CDR3 size: 17 residues. Germline CDR1 and CDR2: SGHRS and YFSETQ. The ends lost 7 bases at V and 0 bases at J; junction bases unmatched: 8. In DNA, the CDR3 is TGCGCCAGCGGCCGGGACAGGGCACTCTCTGGGGCCAACGTCCTGACTTTC. Protein product: CASGRDRALSGANVLTF.

The chain uses TRBV4-1 and TRBJ2-5, with 10 bases aligning to TRBD2. From germline, CDR1 is MGHRA and CDR2 YSYEKL. With V trimmed by 1 base and J by 5 bases, 4 bases remained unmatched. This CDR3 comprises 15 residues. The CDR3 DNA reads TGCGCCAGCAGCCAAGGGGGTAGCGGGAGGGAGACCCAGTACTTC. Its translation is CASSQGGSGRETQYF.

V gene TRBV27 combines with J gene TRBJ2-7; 7 bases are a match to TRBD2. Germline lookup yields CDR1 MNHEY and CDR2 SMNVEV (reference sequence). V lost 6 bases, J lost 2 bases, and 4 bases stayed unmatched. The CDR3 spans 13 residues. This chain's CDR3 is CASRASGTYEQYF. CDR3 bases: TGTGCCAGCAGGGCTAGCGGAACCTACGAGCAGTACTTC.

The chain couples TRBV3-1 (or the pseudogene TRBV3-2) to TRBJ2-3; D is possibly TRBD1 (6 bases). V lost 5 bases and J lost 6, with 18 bases in between. The CDR3 covers 15 residues. Germline V gene lookup returns CDR1 LGHDT and CDR2 YNNKEL (reference sequence). For the CDR3, the DNA is TGTGCCAGCAGCATAAGCGGAAAGGGGGAGGATACGCAGTATTTT. Encoded protein: CASSISGKGEDTQYF.

This chain joins TRBV2 and TRBJ2-1; TRBD2 matches at 14 bases. The V segment lost 6 bases and the J segment 5 bases; nucleotides outside the gene matches: 9. The germline CDR1 and CDR2 sequences are SNHLY and FYNNEI. The CDR3 consists of 17 residues. The DNA for the CDR3 is TGTGCCAGCAGACTACTAAGACTAGCGGGGGGGCACAATGAGCAGTTCTTC. Its translation is CASRLLRLAGGHNEQFF.

Comment on this clone: At one of its ends the junction is not consistent with the germline gene, which may arise from a read error. The J gene is TRBJ1-1, the V gene TRBV5-5; TRBD1 might be the D (5 bases). This CDR3 comprises 14 residues. CDR1 is SGHKS and CDR2 is YYEKEE in the germline V gene (reference sequence). In nucleotides, the CDR3 is TGTGCCAGCAGGTTGGGGCCAGGGAACACTGAAGCTTTCTTT. Protein sequence: CASRLGPGNTEAFF.